Listed below are T cell receptor beta chains from one sample, sequenced in a study of glioma-infiltrating T cells. TCRdb re-called the multiplex PCR reads with MiXCR, one entry per CDR3 protein. The repertoire consists of under 200,000 distinct CDR3 sequences, with roughly 45% occurring once and the leading ten covering roughly 5.4%. Sequencing used glioma tissue, nonneoplastic brain tissue, or PBMCs (not recorded which). The origin of the receptors is a human donor with low-grade glioma or glioblastoma, undergoing nonglioma brain surgery, or in good health (not recorded which). Both conserved end residues are part of each CDR3. Fields, in order: D gene, V gene, CDR3 length, clone size, CDR3 protein. D genes are given only for firm matches. Clone size appears in some rows only: once, few, many, or a class for an expanded clone.

. TRBV2 13 few CASRGDQQETQYF
. TRBV3-1 18 . CASGQTTGDLLYTDTQYF
. TRBV4-1 15 many CASSQDHRYWDEQFF
TRBD2 TRBV4-1 16 . CASIQVPSGGAYEQYF
TRBD1 TRBV2 14 once CSSAWTGDNHPQHF
. TRBV3-1 13 many CASSQDGVNEQFF
. TRBV20-1 14 many CSARDAGRVDEQFF
TRBD1 TRBV7-2 14 . CASSNSGGSETQYF
TRBD2 TRBV28 15 . CVSSLRLAGGDTQYF
. TRBV28 12 many CASRTGNTEAFF
. TRBV12-3/TRBV12-4 14 many CASSEVLFTDTQYF
. TRBV6-2/TRBV6-3 15 . CASSGARGSGNTIYF
. TRBV20-1 13 many CSATGPTNGELFF
. TRBV19 13 few CASSIGTTQWQFF
. TRBV6-1 19 many CASSEALPQQGTGDTEAFF
TRBD1 TRBV6-1 15 many CASSDNTGGRDTQYF
. TRBV14 13 . CASSSTVTHEQYF
. TRBV11-2 14 . CASSLDEGFYEQYF
TRBD2 TRBV20-1 15 many CSARPRIAGGYEQYF
. TRBV19 17 once CASIMSISGRFAGELFF
. TRBV28 14 many CASRGGRLNQPQHF
. TRBV12-3/TRBV12-4 14 few CASSFADSSYGYTF
. TRBV7-9 13 . CASTPTSYNEQFF
. TRBV2 12 . CASKYEGREALF
. TRBV18 13 few CASSRPPDETQYF